The 14 T cell receptor beta chains below all came from one sample that was sequenced in a study of CDR3 diversity in severe acne. MiXCR, applied by TCRdb to the PCR reads, yields one record per CDR3 protein. The data hold over 85,000 distinct CDR3 sequences, with roughly 51% observed a single time. The sample comprised blood. The receptors derive from a male donor with acne.

CDR3 sequence (DNA): TGTGCCAGCAGCTTCCGGGCAGGACTTGAAAAACTGTTTTTT. This codes for CASSFRAGLEKLFF. The chain uses TRBV7-2 and TRBJ1-4; D call uncertain. CDR1 and CDR2 from the germline V gene are SGHTA and FQGNSA. With 3 bases removed from V and 7 bases from J, the gap between germline ends came to 12 bases. This CDR3 is built from 14 residues. Supplemented by reference TRBV7-2 and TRBJ1-4, the full variable domain reads GAGVSQSPSNKVTEKGKDVELRCDPISGHTALYWYRQSLGQGLEFLIYFQGNSAPDKSGLPSDRFSAERTGGSVSTLTIQRTQQEDSAVYLCASSFRAGLEKLFFGSGTQLSVL.

This clonotype showed up just a few times. The V call is TRBV2, the J call TRBJ2-2, with 8 nucleotides matching TRBD2. The CDR3 is made up of 14 amino acids. V gave up 7 bases and J gave up 7 bases; unmatched junction bases: 8. Germline values: CDR1 SNHLY, CDR2 FYNNEI. CDR3 sequence reads: CASNAGTSGGELFF. The CDR3 nucleotides are TGTGCCAGCAATGCAGGGACTAGTGGCGGGGAGCTGTTTTTT.

This rearrangement joins TRBV20-1 to TRBJ2-7, with 13 bases that match TRBD2. This CDR3 spans 14 amino acids. Per germline, CDR1 DFQATT and CDR2 SNEGSKA (reference sequence). With 5 bases clipped from V and 4 bases from J, the junction kept 5 bases outside the gene matches. CDR3 region: CSADGTSGKYEQYF. CDR3 bases: TGCAGTGCTGACGGGACTAGCGGGAAGTACGAGCAGTACTTC.

V is TRBV6-4 and J is TRBJ2-1, with D hard to call. The CDR3 has 16 residues. V was clipped by 4 bases and J by 0 bases, with 13 bases between them. Germline V CDR1 and CDR2: MRHNA, SNTAGT. CDR3 DNA sequence: TGTGCCAGCAGTGTACGGGCCTATAGCTCCTACAATGAGCAGTTCTTC. Translating gives CASSVRAYSSYNEQFF.

This clonotype has a single count. The chain uses TRBV28 and TRBJ2-5, with a tentative D call TRBD2 (6 bases). CDR3 length equals 15 residues. In germline, CDR1 is MDHEN, CDR2 SYDVKM. Trimming took off 3 bases at V and 4 bases at J, with 15 bases between the two ends. The DNA for the CDR3 is TGTGCCAGCAGTTTGAGTGGGGGGTCGGGAGAGACCCAGTACTTC. Protein: CASSLSGGSGETQYF.

The table lists this clonotype with many counts. V is TRBV12-3 or TRBV12-4 and J is TRBJ1-5; D might be TRBD1 (5 bases). V was pared by 8 bases and J by 1 base, with 21 bases between. The CDR3 spans 17 residues. For the CDR3, the DNA is TGTGCCAGCGCGGTTGGGGGAGGGTTTCGAAGCAATCAGCCCCAGCATTTT. Protein: CASAVGGGFRSNQPQHF.

The J gene is TRBJ2-5, the V gene TRBV7-8; no clear D. Germline CDR1 SGHVS, CDR2 FQNEAQ. The V gene lost 4 bases and the J gene lost 2 bases, with 8 bases spanning the gap. This CDR3 has 13 amino acids. CDR3 nucleotides: TGTGCCAGCAGCTACCTACCTCAAGAGACCCAGTACTTC. Encoded protein: CASSYLPQETQYF. The variable domain in full, with the rest retrieved from reference TRBV7-8 and TRBJ2-5, is GAGVSQSPRYKVAKRGQDVALRCDPISGHVSLFWYQQALGQGPEFLTYFQNEAQLDKSGLPSDRFFAERPEGSVSTLKIQRTQQEDSAVYLCASSYLPQETQYFGPGTRLLVL.

This chain uses TRBV20-1 with TRBJ2-7; maybe TRBD2 (7 bases). CDR1 and CDR2 from the germline V gene are DFQATT and SNEGSKA (reference sequence). The length of the CDR3 is 14 residues. V was shortened by 5 bases and J by 6 bases, with 20 bases between the two germline ends. The CDR3 nucleotides are TGCAGTGCTGGGGGGGCCGGGGGATCTCGCGAGCAGTACTTC. Its translation is CSAGGAGGSREQYF.

This chain links TRBV29-1 with TRBJ2-6; D remains ambiguous. CDR3 length equals 12 residues. The V gene's germline CDR1 is SQVTM and CDR2 ANQGSEA. V shed 6 bases and J shed 4 bases, with 7 bases lying between them. CDR3 sequence: CSVPVGANVLTF. CDR3 DNA sequence: TGCAGCGTGCCCGTAGGGGCCAACGTCCTGACTTTC.

The V gene is TRBV5-6, the J gene TRBJ2-7; tentatively, D is TRBD2 (5 bases). V was cut by 1 base and J by 1 base, with 18 bases left in between. The CDR3 covers 17 residues. Germline V gene lookup returns CDR1 SGHDT and CDR2 YYEEEE. Here the CDR3 DNA reads TGTGCCAGCAGCTTGAGGTTCGGGAAAGTCTCATCCTACGAGCAGTACTTC. It yields the protein CASSLRFGKVSSYEQYF.

This clonotype was found a few times. The CDR3 nucleotides read TGCAGCGTTGATCCGGGGACCCGTTGGAATGAGCAGTATTTT. Its translation: CSVDPGTRWNEQYF. The chain employs TRBV29-1 and TRBJ2-3; D may correspond to TRBD1 or TRBD2 (5 bases each). From germline, CDR1 is SQVTM and CDR2 ANQGSEA. CDR3 length: 14 amino acids. The V end lost 3 bases, the J end lost 11 bases, and 21 bases lay between the germline ends.

Concerning this clonotype: A clone one base away is much larger, so this may be a read error. The CDR3 region is CSGLTDTGAFF. CDR3 in DNA: TGCAGCGGGTTAACGGACACTGGAGCTTTCTTT. The V call is TRBV29-1, the J call TRBJ1-1, with D possibly TRBD1 on 5 matching bases. CDR1 is SQVTM and CDR2 is ANQGSEA in the germline V gene. The CDR3 consists of 11 residues.

The chain has TRBV2 and TRBJ2-5; TRBD2 aligns across 11 bases. The J call may be mistaken, given a closer DNA end match to TRBJ2-7. Per germline, CDR1 SNHLY and CDR2 FYNNEI. The CDR3 has 14 residues. CDR3 loop: CASRVPGLADEQYF. The CDR3 nucleotides read TGTGCCAGCAGAGTTCCGGGACTAGCGGACGAGCAGTACTTC.

As regards this clonotype: A much larger clone differs from this one at a single base, so this may be a read error. J is TRBJ2-7 and V is TRBV16; 11 bases fit TRBD2. With 1 base clipped from V and 5 bases from J, the junction kept 7 bases outside the gene matches. This CDR3 is 16 amino acids long. The germline CDR1 and CDR2 sequences are KGHSY and FQNENV. CDR3 in DNA: TGTGCCAGCAGCCAATTTGGGGGGACTAGCGGCCACGAGCAGTACTTC. This sequence encodes CASSQFGGTSGHEQYF.